These 29 T cell receptor beta chains came from one sample sequenced in a study of post-analysis software for immune sequencing data. Unique-molecular-identifier-tagged TCR beta cDNA libraries were used. TCRdb re-derived calls from the PCR reads in MiXCR, one entry per CDR3 protein. The repertoire holds over 150,000 distinct CDR3 sequences, with approximately 35% as singletons. The sample here was blood, taken after autologous hematopoietic stem cell transplantation. The receptors were gathered from a girl aged 10-17 years with multiple sclerosis.

In its sample, this clonotype was seen many times. The rearrangement joins TRBV11-2 to TRBJ1-2; 9 bases are a match to TRBD1. Germline V gene lookup returns CDR1 SGHAT and CDR2 FQNNGV. The V and J ends lost 0 bases and 6 bases, in that order; junction bases with no gene match: 17. This CDR3 has 19 residues. In DNA form, the CDR3 reads TGTGCCAGCAGCTTAGAGTCGGTGTTGGGACAGGGAATTCGGGATGGCTACACCTTC. It is translated as CASSLESVLGQGIRDGYTF.

This clonotype appeared a few times. The rearrangement joins TRBV12-3 or TRBV12-4 to TRBJ2-1, with D tentatively TRBD1 (6 bases). The CDR3 totals 13 residues. V lost 2 bases and J lost 8, with 10 bases in between. The CDR3 DNA reads as TGTGCCAGCAGTTTATCGGGACATTATGAGCAGTTCTTC. Its translation is CASSLSGHYEQFF.

This chain connects TRBV14 to TRBJ2-1, with 7 bases matching TRBD2. J gave up 12 bases and V 3 bases, and 8 bases lay outside the gene matches. Germline values: CDR1 SGHDN, CDR2 FVKESK. The CDR3 totals 13 residues. The DNA for the CDR3 is TGTGCCAGCAGCCAGCGGACTAGTTCGGGGCAGTTCTTC. Translated: CASSQRTSSGQFF.

This clonotype was counted a few times. This chain uses TRBV4-3 with TRBJ1-2; 8 bases are shared with TRBD1. CDR3 length equals 15 residues. Germline-derived CDR1 and CDR2 are LGHNA and YSLEER. V shed 0 bases, J shed 7 bases, and the junction held 7 bases outside the gene matches. CDR3 sequence reads: CASSQEGRGRGGYTF. DNA of the CDR3: TGCGCCAGCAGCCAAGAAGGCAGGGGGCGAGGTGGCTACACCTTC.

The V gene is TRBV27, the J gene TRBJ2-1; D is undetermined. V was cut by 6 bases and J by 5 bases, with 11 bases left in between. The CDR3 length is 13 residues. Germline loops: CDR1 MNHEY, CDR2 SMNVEV (reference sequence). Here the CDR3 DNA reads TGTGCCAGCAGGCCTGCACTCCACAATGAGCAGTTCTTC. Translating gives CASRPALHNEQFF.

This chain uses TRBV3-1 with TRBJ2-2; 7 nucleotides line up with TRBD1. The germline V gene encodes CDR1 LGHDT and CDR2 YNNKEL (reference sequence). V was clipped by 4 bases and J by 5 bases; unmatched bases: 16. CDR3 length: 18 amino acids. The chain's CDR3 is CASSPPAGGFVGTGELFF. The DNA of the CDR3 is TGTGCCAGCAGCCCCCCAGCAGGGGGATTTGTGGGGACCGGGGAGCTGTTTTTT.

J is TRBJ2-5 and V is TRBV20-1; the match to TRBD1 covers 8 bases. Gene TRBJ2-7 matches the end of the DNA better, so the J call may be wrong. CDR1 is DFQATT, CDR2 SNEGSKA, per germline (reference sequence). The CDR3 runs 13 residues. DNA of the CDR3: TGCAGTGTCGCACAGGGGGTCGGAGACGAGCAGTACTTC. It translates to CSVAQGVGDEQYF.

This clonotype was found many times. The chain joins TRBV29-1 to TRBJ2-1, with D uncertain. Germline V gene data show CDR1 as SQVTM and CDR2 as ANQGSEA. CDR3 length equals 13 residues. Trimming took off 4 bases at V and 6 bases at J, with 13 bases between the two ends. The CDR3 DNA is TGCAGCGTTGTCGGCCGCTCTCCCAATGAGCAGTTCTTC. It is translated as CSVVGRSPNEQFF.

The chain links TRBV7-2 to TRBJ1-2; D is possibly TRBD1 (6 bases). CDR1 and CDR2 (germline): SGHTA, FQGNSA. The CDR3 runs to 14 residues. V dropped 5 bases and J dropped 6 bases, with 16 bases sitting between them. The CDR3 here is CASSPTDSIDGYTF. The CDR3 DNA follows: TGTGCCAGCAGCCCAACGGACAGTATAGATGGCTACACCTTC.

This clonotype occurred a few times. This chain links TRBV6-6 with TRBJ2-3; TRBD2 matches at 14 bases. The CDR3 extends over 16 amino acids. Trimming at V came to 5 bases and at J to 3 bases, leaving 4 bases not matched to a gene. Germline V gene lookup returns CDR1 MNHNY and CDR2 SVGAGI (reference sequence). CDR3 DNA: TGTGCCAGCAGTCCTCGGACTAGCGGGAGGACAGATACGCAGTATTTT. Protein sequence: CASSPRTSGRTDTQYF.

This clonotype was observed at least ten times. The chain uses TRBV12-3 or TRBV12-4 and TRBJ2-5, with TRBD1 matching 8 bases. CDR3 length equals 15 residues. With 5 bases clipped from V and 5 bases from J, the junction kept 10 bases outside the gene matches. The CDR3 DNA is TGTGCCAGCAGTCTCGGACAGGGAGTGAAGGAGACCCAGTACTTC. The encoded protein is CASSLGQGVKETQYF.

This clonotype has only a few counts. CDR3 bases: TGTGCCAGCAGCCAAGAAGGCCCGGGGGCCCAAGAGACCCAGTACTTC. This gives the protein CASSQEGPGAQETQYF. The J gene is TRBJ2-5, the V gene TRBV4-2; D tentatively fits TRBD1 or TRBD2 (6 bases each). V was cut by 0 bases and J by 1 base, with 12 bases left in between. Germline-derived CDR1 and CDR2 are LGHNA and YNFKEQ. CDR3 size: 16 residues.

Details on this clonotype: A junction end diverges from the germline sequence, so it may reflect a read error. The chain employs TRBV10-3 and TRBJ1-2; 7 bases are a match to TRBD1. Germline lookup yields CDR1 ENHRY and CDR2 SYGVKD. This CDR3 is built from 13 residues. The chain's CDR3 is CAVSPNRGYGYTF. The CDR3 region has the DNA TGTGCCGTCAGTCCAAACAGGGGATACGGCTACACCTTC.

This clonotype was counted between two and nine times. The genes are TRBV5-1 and TRBJ2-2; a possible D gene is TRBD2 (5 bases). This CDR3 contains 16 residues. CDR1 and CDR2 from the germline V gene are SGHRS and YFSETQ. Deletions cut 0 bases from V and 4 bases from J, with 13 bases between. DNA for the CDR3: TGCGCCAGCAGCTTGGGCCAGCGGTCGGTCACCGGGGAGCTGTTTTTT. Encoded protein: CASSLGQRSVTGELFF.

This clonotype was seen a handful of times. The chain couples TRBV20-1 to TRBJ2-1, with 11 bases lining up with TRBD2. V lost 6 bases to trimming and J lost 0 bases; unmatched junction nucleotides: 10. This CDR3 comprises 17 residues. Germline values: CDR1 DFQATT, CDR2 SNEGSKA (reference sequence). CDR3 coding DNA: TGCAGTGCGGGGGGACTAGCGGATATGAGCTCCTACAATGAGCAGTTCTTC. Residues: CSAGGLADMSSYNEQFF.

This clonotype has only a few counts. The chain employs TRBV3-1 and TRBJ1-2; TRBD1 aligns across 8 bases. Germline-derived CDR1 and CDR2 are LGHDT and YNNKEL (reference sequence). The CDR3 is 15 residues long. V lost 0 bases and J lost 8; bases outside the gene matches: 8. The CDR3 nucleotides are TGTGCCAGCAGCCAAGATTCTGGGACAGGCAGAGGCTACACCTTC. It translates to CASSQDSGTGRGYTF.

Comments on this clonotype: This may be a read error, as it is one base from a much larger clone. J is TRBJ1-1 and V is TRBV20-1, with 10 nucleotides matching TRBD1. V lost 6 bases to trimming and J lost 5 bases; unmatched junction nucleotides: 9. The CDR3 covers 14 residues. Germline lookup yields CDR1 DFQATT and CDR2 SNEGSKA (reference sequence). CDR3 loop: CSAARQGAHTEAFF. Here the CDR3 DNA reads TGCAGTGCCGCTCGACAGGGGGCGCATACTGAAGCTTTCTTT.

The chain combines TRBV20-1 with TRBJ2-7; D is possibly TRBD1 (7 bases). The CDR3 totals 14 residues. Germline V gene sequence: CDR1 DFQATT, CDR2 SNEGSKA (reference sequence). V lost 3 bases to trimming and J lost 2 bases, with 14 bases between them. The CDR3 DNA reads as TGCAGTGCTAGCGGGACAGCTAGCGCCTACGAGCAGTACTTC. Residues: CSASGTASAYEQYF.

The genes are TRBV4-3 and TRBJ2-1; D might be TRBD1 or TRBD2, each matching 5 bases. The J call is doubtful: the DNA matches TRBJ2-7 better. Germline V gene sequence: CDR1 LGHNA, CDR2 YSLEER. The CDR3 is made up of 13 amino acids. The CDR3 coding sequence is TGCGCCAGCAGCCGTGGGACGGACTACGAGCAGTACTTC. This encodes CASSRGTDYEQYF.

This clonotype was counted many times. V gene TRBV6-6 combines with J gene TRBJ2-5, with D perhaps matching TRBD1 (8 bases). Germline V gene sequence: CDR1 MNHNY, CDR2 SVGAGI (reference sequence). The CDR3 spans 16 residues. The ends were cut back, 2 bases at V and 1 base at J, with 14 bases in the middle. For the CDR3, the DNA is TGTGCCAGCAGTTACCCAAACAGGGGGGGCCAAGAGACCCAGTACTTC. Translation gives CASSYPNRGGQETQYF.

This chain connects TRBV19 to TRBJ1-6, with a possible D match to TRBD1 (5 bases). This CDR3 has 14 residues. Germline values: CDR1 LNHDA, CDR2 SQIVND (reference sequence). Deletions cut 7 bases from V and 5 bases from J, with 12 bases between. CDR3: CASKARGNNSPLHF. DNA for the CDR3: TGTGCCAGTAAAGCTCGGGGGAATAATTCACCCCTCCACTTT.

This clonotype was recorded at least ten times. V is TRBV20-1 and J is TRBJ2-3, with 7 bases lining up with TRBD2. Looked up from germline, CDR1 is DFQATT and CDR2 is SNEGSKA (reference sequence). The V and J ends lost 5 bases and 2 bases, in that order; junction bases with no gene match: 16. The CDR3 length is 17 residues. DNA for the CDR3: TGCAGTGCTGGGAGGGGCTCGAAAGACACTTACACAGATACGCAGTATTTT. Residues: CSAGRGSKDTYTDTQYF.

The CDR3 region is CASSLGEGGEQYF. DNA for the CDR3: TGTGCCAGCAGCCTGGGCGAAGGGGGTGAGCAGTACTTC. V and J are TRBV9 and TRBJ2-7, with D possibly TRBD1 on 6 matching bases. CDR3 length: 13 amino acids. Trimming removed 4 bases at V and 7 bases at J, with 15 bases between. Per germline, CDR1 SGDLS and CDR2 YYNGEE. Full variable domain (remainder filled in from reference TRBV9 and TRBJ2-7): DSGVTQTPKHLITATGQRVTLRCSPRSGDLSVYWYQQSLDQGLQFLIQYYNGEERAKGNILERFSAQQFPDLHSELNLSSLELGDSALYFCASSLGEGGEQYFGPGTRLTVT.

The chain uses TRBV24-1 and TRBJ2-4; 9 bases align to TRBD2. With 3 bases clipped from V and 13 bases from J, the junction kept 12 bases outside the gene matches. Germline V lookup: CDR1 KGHDR, CDR2 SFDVKD. The length of the CDR3 is 15 residues. In DNA form, the CDR3 reads TGTGCCACCAGTGATCGGCTAGCGGGGTGGAGGGAGCAGTACTTC. This translates into CATSDRLAGWREQYF.

This sequence joins TRBV28 and TRBJ2-5; TRBD1 aligns across 7 bases. This CDR3 contains 14 residues. Germline values: CDR1 MDHEN, CDR2 SYDVKM. V was pared by 8 bases and J by 5 bases, with 11 bases of the junction left unmatched. In nucleotides, the CDR3 is TGTGCCAGCCGAATCGGACAGGACGGGGAGACCCAGTACTTC. Translating gives CASRIGQDGETQYF.

This rearrangement joins TRBV12-3 or TRBV12-4 to TRBJ2-3, with a weak D call TRBD2 (6 bases). Trimming cost V 3 bases and J 1 base, with 14 bases left between them. There are 16 residues in the CDR3. The chain's CDR3 is CASSLRGGERTDTQYF. CDR3 coding DNA: TGTGCCAGCAGTTTGAGGGGCGGGGAGCGCACAGATACGCAGTATTTT.

This clonotype was counted only a few times. V gene TRBV19 combines with J gene TRBJ1-6; 9 nucleotides align to TRBD1. Germline-derived CDR1 and CDR2 are LNHDA and SQIVND (reference sequence). V lost 7 bases to trimming and J lost 7 bases; unmatched junction nucleotides: 8. This CDR3 has 15 residues. In nucleotides, the CDR3 is TGTGCCAGTACCATGGGACAGGGAAGCAATTCACCCCTCCACTTT. It is translated as CASTMGQGSNSPLHF. Using reference TRBV19 and TRBJ1-6 for the parts outside the CDR3, the full variable domain is DGGITQSPKYLFRKEGQNVTLSCEQNLNHDAMYWYRQDPGQGLRLIYYSQIVNDFQKGDIAEGYSVSREKKESFPLTVTSAQKNPTAFYLCASTMGQGSNSPLHFGNGTRLTVT.

A remark on this clonotype: The junction departs from germline at one end; a sequencing error may be responsible. This chain joins TRBV6-6 and TRBJ2-1; TRBD1 or TRBD2 may be the D gene (6 bases each). The length of the CDR3 is 13 residues. Germline assignment: CDR1 MNHNY and CDR2 SVGAGI (reference sequence). The CDR3 DNA is TGTGCCAGTAGTTTACGGGGGCCCAATGGGCAGTTCTTC. This sequence encodes CASSLRGPNGQFF.

A few counts support this clonotype. This chain uses TRBV7-2 with TRBJ1-5; 7 bases are shared with TRBD1. With 5 bases clipped from V and 5 bases from J, the junction kept 6 bases outside the gene matches. The CDR3 consists of 14 residues. The germline V gene encodes CDR1 SGHTA and CDR2 FQGNSA. CDR3 DNA: TGTGCCAGCAGCAACCGACAGGGCGATCAGCCCCAGCATTTT. Translating it yields CASSNRQGDQPQHF.